The sequence of this TCR beta chain was determined in a study of beta chain features in type 1 diabetes. In its sample, this clone was seen a few times. Its antigen is unknown. Every bit of the isolated RNA underwent reverse transcription, so sequencing read expressed TCRB transcripts. The data were produced by immunoSEQ multiplex PCR, yet TCRdb's version contains in-frame clones alone and is incomplete. Found here are 330,000 or so clones, 10% to 15% of them singletons; the top ten hold around 0.0099%. Germline values: CDR1 SGHTA, CDR2 FQGNSA. V shed 6 bases, J shed 10 bases, and the junction held 7 bases outside the gene matches. This CDR3 comprises 14 residues. General study points: The VDJ junctions of type 1 diabetes patients carried fewer insertions and more deletions. TCRB CDR3s were moderately but significantly shorter in Type 1 diabetes patients in all four CD4+ subsets. Whether TCRB rearrangement is influenced by HLA type was left unresolved in this analysis. Shorter templates may be favored by PCR, equally so in patients and controls.

Specimen: naive CD4+ T cells from blood. The clonotype originates from a woman under 30 with type 1 diabetes. This rearrangement joins TRBV7-2 to TRBJ2-2, with 11 bases matching TRBD2. The CDR3 region is CASRLAGDRKELFF. CDR3 nucleotide sequence: TGTGCCAGCAGACTAGCGGGAGATCGGAAGGAGCTGTTTTTT.